The 21 T cell receptor beta chains in this list originate from one sample, sequenced in a study of cytomegalovirus exposure and HLA in healthy donors. The PCR used 60 Vbeta and 13 Jbeta primers. The protocol was immunoSEQ multiplex PCR, while the TCRdb copy is restricted to in-frame clones and leaves out a portion. Of some 140,000 clones in the sample, roughly three quarters were seen once. Sequenced sample: PBMCs. Receptors were obtained from a man aged 35-49 years in good health and CMV-seronegative.

A few counts support this clone. The rearrangement joins TRBV18 to TRBJ1-1; D is unclear. Germline CDR1 is KGHSH and CDR2 is LQKENI. Between the trimmed V and J ends, which lost 0 bases and 0 bases, there was a span of 8 bases. The CDR3 is made up of 15 amino acids. This chain's CDR3 is CASSPPNRLNTEAFF. The DNA for the CDR3 is TGTGCCAGCTCACCACCCAACAGATTGAACACTGAAGCTTTCTTT.

This clone was counted between two and nine times. CDR3 in amino acids: CASRGAGEEQATDTQYF. CDR3 in DNA: TGCGCCAGCAGGGGAGCGGGAGAGGAACAAGCCACAGATACGCAGTATTTT. V gene TRBV5-1 combines with J gene TRBJ2-3, with 8 bases that match TRBD2. The CDR3 extends over 17 amino acids. V dropped 5 bases and J dropped 2; count of bases not matched to a gene: 13. Germline lookup yields CDR1 SGHRS and CDR2 YFSETQ.

The chain has TRBV4-3 and TRBJ2-7; TRBD1 matches 9 bases. CDR1 and CDR2 from the germline V gene are LGHNA and YSLEER. The CDR3 has 19 amino acids. V lost 4 bases, J lost 0 bases, and 16 bases stayed unmatched. The CDR3 nucleotides are TGCGCCAGCAGCCGAGAACCGGGACAGGGAAAGGTCGGCTCCTACGAGCAGTACTTC. Its translation: CASSREPGQGKVGSYEQYF.

The rearrangement joins TRBV5-8 to TRBJ2-5, with 10 bases that match TRBD2. Germline values: CDR1 SGHTS, CDR2 YDEGEE. The V segment lost 3 bases and the J segment 5 bases; nucleotides outside the gene matches: 13. This CDR3 is built from 17 residues. DNA of the CDR3: TGTGCCAGCAGCTCCGGCGAAGCGGGGGGGGTTTTGGAGACCCAGTACTTC. Encoded protein: CASSSGEAGGVLETQYF.

This clone was recorded a few times. Other nucleotide sequences in the sample specify the same CDR3. The J gene is TRBJ1-4, the V gene TRBV7-2; 8 nucleotides agree with TRBD1. Germline CDR1 SGHTA, CDR2 FQGNSA. V lost 5 bases and J lost 3; bases outside the gene matches: 2. CDR3 length equals 14 residues. The CDR3 nucleotides are TGTGCCAGCAGCCCGGACAGGGCTAATGAAAAACTGTTTTTT. As protein: CASSPDRANEKLFF.

The V and J genes are TRBV5-4 and TRBJ2-1, with 16 bases fitting TRBD2. Germline lookup yields CDR1 SGHNT and CDR2 YYREEE (reference sequence). With V trimmed by 5 bases and J by 5 bases, 4 bases remained unmatched. The CDR3 consists of 16 residues. The CDR3 region is CASSVGLAGGNNEQFF. DNA of the CDR3: TGTGCCAGCAGTGTGGGACTAGCGGGAGGGAACAATGAGCAGTTCTTC.

J is TRBJ1-4 and V is TRBV11-2, with a tentative D call TRBD1 (5 bases). This CDR3 has 13 amino acids. Trimming pared 3 bases from V and 7 bases from J, leaving 9 bases between. CDR1 and CDR2 (germline): SGHAT, FQNNGV. In DNA form, the CDR3 reads TGTGCCAGCAGCTTCGGGACTTCTGAAAAACTGTTTTTT. Protein sequence: CASSFGTSEKLFF.

The V call is TRBV4-2, the J call TRBJ2-3, with D perhaps matching TRBD2 (6 bases). Germline CDR1 LGHNA, CDR2 YNFKEQ. V dropped 3 bases and J dropped 7 bases, with 29 bases sitting between them. This CDR3 has 19 residues. The CDR3 bases are TGTGCCAGCAGCCAGGAGGGAAGCCAGGGCGGACCCCTGATGAATACGCAGTATTTT. Residues: CASSQEGSQGGPLMNTQYF.

The V call is TRBV15, the J call TRBJ1-2; no reliable D call. In germline, CDR1 is LNHNV, CDR2 YYDKDF (reference sequence). This CDR3 spans 15 amino acids. Trimming took 1 base from V and 1 from J, leaving 10 bases between them. The CDR3 here is CATSRGKASNYGYTF. The CDR3 DNA reads as TGTGCCACCAGCAGAGGAAAAGCTAGTAACTATGGCTACACCTTC.

The chain combines TRBV11-1 with TRBJ1-1, with D perhaps matching TRBD1 (5 bases). V lost 4 bases, J lost 0 bases, and 15 bases lay in between. This CDR3 region has 16 residues. Looked up from germline, CDR1 is SGHAT and CDR2 is FQDESV (reference sequence). Here the CDR3 reads CASSSPGVIMNTEAFF. DNA of the CDR3: TGTGCCAGCAGCTCTCCGGGGGTGATAATGAACACTGAAGCTTTCTTT.

V and J are TRBV6-6 and TRBJ1-5; TRBD1 matches at 10 bases. The germline CDR1 and CDR2 sequences are MNHNY and SVGAGI (reference sequence). V lost 9 bases and J lost 5; bases outside the gene matches: 7. The CDR3 is 14 residues long. The DNA for the CDR3 is TGTGCCAGTGGAGGGGGGACAGGGGATCAGCCCCAGCATTTT. This sequence encodes CASGGGTGDQPQHF.

This chain links TRBV7-7 with TRBJ2-5, with TRBD1 as a possible D gene (5 bases). The germline gives CDR1 SSHAT, CDR2 FNYEAQ (reference sequence). V was cut by 5 bases and J by 5 bases, with 12 bases left in between. The CDR3 contains 13 residues. The CDR3 DNA is TGTGCCAGCAGCACGCAGGGTTATGAGACCCAGTACTTC. Its protein is CASSTQGYETQYF.

This chain uses TRBV7-2 with TRBJ2-2, with 7 bases fitting TRBD1. The CDR3 is made up of 15 amino acids. Looked up from germline, CDR1 is SGHTA and CDR2 is FQGNSA. V lost 6 bases and J lost 5; bases outside the gene matches: 9. CDR3 coding DNA: TGTGCCAGCAGATACGGACAGGTCGATACCGGGGAGCTGTTTTTT. Translation: CASRYGQVDTGELFF.

The chain combines TRBV5-4 with TRBJ2-3, with D possibly TRBD1 on 6 matching bases. V lost 0 bases to trimming and J lost 4 bases, with 18 bases between them. This CDR3 is 17 amino acids long. Germline CDR1 reads SGHNT; CDR2 reads YYREEE (reference sequence). The CDR3 DNA reads TGTGCCAGCAGCTTGGGAGGAGCCCAAGGGGGTCCAGATACGCAGTATTTT. It specifies CASSLGGAQGGPDTQYF.

The genes are TRBV7-6 and TRBJ2-7; 8 bases are a match to TRBD2. CDR3 length equals 15 residues. CDR1 is SGHVS and CDR2 is FNYEAQ in the germline V gene. V gave up 5 bases and J gave up 0 bases; unmatched junction bases: 6. The CDR3, as DNA: TGTGCCAGCAGCCAGACTAGCGAATACTCCTACGAGCAGTACTTC. This translates into CASSQTSEYSYEQYF.

The CDR3 sequence: CASSHGQPNEKLFF. The CDR3 DNA is TGTGCCAGCAGCCACGGACAGCCCAATGAAAAACTGTTTTTT. This chain connects TRBV5-6 to TRBJ1-4; a possible D gene is TRBD1 (6 bases). Trimming cost V 4 bases and J 5 bases, with 12 bases left between them. The CDR3 sequence is 14 residues long. In germline, CDR1 is SGHDT, CDR2 YYEEEE.

In its sample, this clone was seen a few times. The gene calls are TRBV18 and TRBJ2-3; D may be TRBD2 (6 bases). This CDR3 contains 15 residues. From germline, CDR1 is KGHSH and CDR2 LQKENI. V was clipped by 2 bases and J by 8 bases, with 17 bases between them. This CDR3 reads CASSPGGTPVFTQYF. The CDR3 DNA reads as TGTGCCAGCTCACCAGGCGGGACGCCAGTATTTACGCAGTATTTT.

The V call is TRBV5-1, the J call TRBJ1-1; 7 bases agree with TRBD1. The CDR3 is made up of 14 amino acids. V dropped 6 bases and J dropped 3; count of bases not matched to a gene: 8. Per the germline V gene, CDR1 is SGHRS and CDR2 is YFSETQ. The CDR3 sequence: CASMSFGQDTEAFF. As DNA, the CDR3 is TGCGCCAGCATGAGTTTCGGACAGGACACTGAAGCTTTCTTT.

This clone was found once. V gene TRBV28 combines with J gene TRBJ1-2; 11 bases line up with TRBD1. This CDR3 is built from 17 residues. V lost 1 base, J lost 8 bases, and 12 bases stayed unmatched. The germline V gene has CDR1 MDHEN and CDR2 SYDVKM. The chain's CDR3 is CASSLYGQGAFDRGYTF. CDR3 bases: TGTGCCAGCAGTTTATACGGACAGGGGGCATTCGATAGAGGCTACACCTTC.

The chain uses TRBV10-3 and TRBJ1-1, with 8 bases that match TRBD1. CDR3 length: 16 amino acids. V trimming: 8 bases; J trimming: 0 bases; junction bases outside the gene matches: 11. Germline CDR1 is ENHRY and CDR2 is SYGVKD. CDR3 amino acids: CAIAHAGGGLNTEAFF. CDR3 DNA sequence: TGTGCCATCGCCCACGCAGGGGGCGGATTGAACACTGAAGCTTTCTTT.

This chain uses TRBV5-1 with TRBJ1-1; tentative D call: TRBD1 (6 bases). This CDR3 region has 14 residues. The germline V gene encodes CDR1 SGHRS and CDR2 YFSETQ. The V and J ends lost 8 bases and 3 bases respectively, with 17 bases between them. CDR3 sequence (DNA): TGCGCCAGTGGTACCGGGACACCCGACACTGAAGCTTTCTTT. The encoded protein is CASGTGTPDTEAFF. Supplemented by reference TRBV5-1 and TRBJ1-1, the full variable domain reads KAGVTQTPRYLIKTRGQQVTLSCSPISGHRSVSWYQQTPGQGLQFLFEYFSETQRNKGNFPGRFSGRQFSNSRSEMNVSTLELGDSALYLCASGTGTPDTEAFFGQGTRLTVV.